This TCR beta chain is from a study of T cell repertoires in cytomegalovirus infection (dated by TCRdb to between 2018 and 2021). A note on the overall study: The peptide stimulations were aimed at well-studied HLA-B-restricted epitopes as well as recently identified HLA-C-restricted CMV epitopes, whose presentation resists viral immunomodulation. Because public TCR beta signatures pointed to carriage of CMV infection together with the matching HLA type, the HLA type of each donor mattered for the analysis.

This clonotype has ten or more counts. Its recognized antigen is unknown. No much larger clone exists at a distance of one base, and base qualities are not known. The paper's findings and limits, for the study overall: In both this cohort and an independent roughly 400-donor cohort, the cumulative frequency of public TCR beta family members distinguished carriers of CMV infection plus the relevant HLA type. The ex vivo response was dominated by HLA-C-restricted CMV-specific TCR beta clonotypes, and the single most frequent clonotype in two of eight donors was supplied by these HLA-C-restricted clonotypes.

The treatment or condition tag for this specimen amounts to: in vitro stimulation with specific CMV peptide epitopes to enrich CMV-specific T cells. Sequencer: Illumina HiSeq 1500. The public reads were run again by TCRdb, first through fastp at Q25 and then through MiXCR, and only productive beta chains were kept. Rows are combined by CDR3 protein, so each entry shows the most common genes and DNA. The sample table holds 110,000 or so distinct CDR3 sequences, of which under 35% were seen once. Approximately 41% of the sample rests with the top ten. Inclusive of the bounding cysteine and phenylalanine, the CDR3 is 15 residues long. The DNA shown is the 45-base CDR3, in frame from base 1. V loses 7 bases at its end and J loses 2 bases; junction bases beyond the gene matches: 8. The germline V gene encodes CDR1 MNHNY and CDR2 SVGAGI (reference sequence).

The receptor chain draws on TRBV6-6 and TRBJ2-7, with TRBD1 matching 10 junction bases. This sequence originates from a human donor in good health (CMV status not recorded). Some clones in this sample may be carry-over from other donors' samples. The material was CD8+ T cells from cultured PBMCs, obtained from culture after CMV antigen stimulation. The CDR3 reads as follows: CASNGPGQGPYEQYF. Read as DNA, the sequence is TGTGCCAGCAATGGACCGGGACAGGGGCCCTACGAGCAGTACTTC.